One and the same sample provided the 23 T cell receptor beta chains below, sequenced in a study of beta chain features in type 1 diabetes. The authors reverse transcribed all of the isolated RNA, so sequencing captured expressed TCRB transcripts. The data were produced by immunoSEQ multiplex PCR, yet TCRdb's version contains in-frame clones alone and is incomplete. The repertoire consists of some 350,000 clones, with around an eighth occurring once and the leading ten covering roughly 0.015%. These receptors have no identified antigens. Study-wide findings and caveats: Moderate yet significant TCRB CDR3 shortening was seen in Type 1 diabetes patients in all four CD4+ subsets.

The sequenced sample consisted of naive CD4+ T cells from blood. These receptors came from a woman younger than 35 with type 1 diabetes.

In its sample, this clone was seen a few times. V gene TRBV29-1 combines with J gene TRBJ1-1, with D perhaps matching TRBD1 (5 bases). Per the germline V gene, CDR1 is SQVTM and CDR2 is ANQGSEA. The ends were cut back, 7 bases at V and 8 bases at J, with 17 bases in the middle. This CDR3 is 12 amino acids long. The CDR3 spells CSGQGPRKEAFF. The DNA of the CDR3 is TGCAGCGGCCAGGGCCCTAGGAAGGAAGCTTTCTTT.

The chain is built from TRBV28 and TRBJ2-3, with 10 bases matching TRBD2. V lost 11 bases and J lost 6; bases outside the gene matches: 11. The germline CDR1 and CDR2 sequences are MDHEN and SYDVKM. This CDR3 comprises 14 residues. CDR3 region: CASQAGGPGDTQYF. The DNA of the CDR3 is TGTGCCTCTCAAGCGGGAGGGCCAGGGGATACGCAGTATTTT.

This clone was detected a few times. V usage is TRBV4-3 and J usage is TRBJ1-2, with D perhaps matching TRBD1 (6 bases). Germline V CDR1 and CDR2: LGHNA, YSLEER. CDR3 size: 16 residues. Between the trimmed V and J ends, which lost 6 bases and 2 bases, there was a span of 19 bases. CDR3 DNA: TGCGCCAGCAGACACTATCCGAGACAGGTCAACTATGGCTACACCTTC. Translation: CASRHYPRQVNYGYTF.

This clone was counted a few times. The CDR3 loop is CASSSWTSGKYNEQFF. The CDR3 DNA is TGTGCCAGCAGTTCTTGGACTAGCGGGAAATACAATGAGCAGTTCTTC. V gene TRBV6-5 combines with J gene TRBJ2-1; 12 positions agree with TRBD2. J gave up 4 bases and V 4 bases, and 5 bases lay outside the gene matches. Germline V gives CDR1 MNHEY, CDR2 SVGAGI. CDR3 length: 16 amino acids.

This clone was detected only a few times. The chain couples TRBV5-1 to TRBJ2-1; the match to TRBD2 covers 12 bases. The CDR3 runs 17 residues. Germline V gives CDR1 SGHRS, CDR2 YFSETQ. J gave up 4 bases and V 3 bases, and 8 bases lay outside the gene matches. The DNA for the CDR3 is TGCGCCAGCAGCTCCTCCCGGACTAGCGGGAATTACAATGAGCAGTTCTTC. Its translation is CASSSSRTSGNYNEQFF.

The V call is TRBV19, the J call TRBJ2-1; 11 bases fit TRBD2. Germline CDR1 LNHDA, CDR2 SQIVND (reference sequence). The CDR3 totals 17 residues. The junction had 15 bases not matched to a gene; V was cut back by 4 bases and J by 10 bases. The DNA for the CDR3 is TGTGCCAGTAGTACCAAAGGGACTAGCGGACCAGTGGGGGAGCAGTTCTTC. Translation: CASSTKGTSGPVGEQFF. Full variable domain (rest looked up from reference TRBV19 and TRBJ2-1): DGGITQSPKYLFRKEGQNVTLSCEQNLNHDAMYWYRQDPGQGLRLIYYSQIVNDFQKGDIAEGYSVSREKKESFPLTVTSAQKNPTAFYLCASSTKGTSGPVGEQFFGPGTRLTVL.

The chain uses TRBV7-2 and TRBJ1-1, with 7 bases matching TRBD1. V lost 1 base, J lost 3 bases, and 2 bases stayed unmatched. Germline V gene sequence: CDR1 SGHTA, CDR2 FQGNSA. There are 14 residues in the CDR3. DNA for the CDR3: TGTGCCAGCAGCTTAGTACAGGGGTACACTGAAGCTTTCTTT. Its protein product is CASSLVQGYTEAFF.

In this sample, this clone turned up a few times. The CDR3 region has the DNA TGTGCCAACAGGAAACAGGGGTTTGAGACCCAGTACTTC. Encoded protein: CANRKQGFETQYF. The chain combines TRBV19 with TRBJ2-5, with 7 bases identical to TRBD1. Germline CDR1 and CDR2: LNHDA and SQIVND (reference sequence). The V and J ends lost 10 bases and 5 bases, in that order; junction bases with no gene match: 10. The CDR3 consists of 13 residues.

The rearrangement links TRBV7-2 to TRBJ2-7, with 8 nucleotides matching TRBD1. Trimming removed 1 base from V and 0 bases from J; junction bases left unmatched: 2. CDR1 and CDR2 from the germline V gene are SGHTA and FQGNSA. The CDR3 totals 15 residues. This chain's CDR3 is CASSLVQGVSYEQYF. CDR3 coding DNA: TGTGCCAGCAGCTTAGTACAGGGGGTCTCCTACGAGCAGTACTTC.

This clone has a handful of counts. This chain uses TRBV18 with TRBJ2-7, with TRBD2 as a possible D gene (6 bases). This CDR3 has 12 amino acids. The ends were cut back, 3 bases at V and 7 bases at J, with 10 bases in the middle. Germline CDR1 is KGHSH and CDR2 is LQKENI. CDR3 sequence (DNA): TGTGCCAGCTCACCTCCCCGGGGGGAGCAGTACTTC. Translating gives CASSPPRGEQYF.

The rearrangement links TRBV15 to TRBJ2-2; 7 bases line up with TRBD2. Looked up from germline, CDR1 is LNHNV and CDR2 is YYDKDF (reference sequence). This CDR3 is 16 amino acids long. The junction had 5 bases not matched to a gene; V was cut back by 3 bases and J by 1 base. The CDR3, as DNA: TGTGCCACCAGCAGGGGTAGCGGGTGGAACACCGGGGAGCTGTTTTTT. It specifies CATSRGSGWNTGELFF.

This clone showed up just a few times. Other nucleotide sequences in the sample specify the same CDR3. The chain uses TRBV5-1 and TRBJ2-1; 11 nucleotides agree with TRBD1. Per germline, CDR1 SGHRS and CDR2 YFSETQ. V dropped 4 bases and J dropped 6; count of bases not matched to a gene: 3. CDR3 length equals 14 residues. The DNA of the CDR3 is TGCGCCAGCAGCCTCGGGACAGGGGGCAATGAGCAGTTCTTC. Amino acid sequence: CASSLGTGGNEQFF.

This clone was detected only a few times. The rearrangement uses TRBV2 and TRBJ1-1, with D unresolved. Deletions cut 0 bases from V and 5 bases from J, with 7 bases between. CDR1 and CDR2 from the germline V gene are SNHLY and FYNNEI. The CDR3 runs 13 residues. In DNA, the CDR3 is TGTGCCAGCAGTGAAGCGCGGGTTACTGAAGCTTTCTTT. It is translated as CASSEARVTEAFF.

The gene calls are TRBV7-9 and TRBJ1-2; TRBD1 agrees at 7 bases. With V trimmed by 2 bases and J by 1 base, 7 bases remained unmatched. Looked up from germline, CDR1 is SEHNR and CDR2 is FQNEAQ (reference sequence). The CDR3 is 16 residues long. CDR3 nucleotide sequence: TGTGCCAGCAGCTTACGGGACAGCAATGTTAACTATGGCTACACCTTC. Translating gives CASSLRDSNVNYGYTF.

The CDR3 reads CASSQGRSGAYFYNEQFF. The CDR3 DNA reads TGCGCCAGCAGCCAAGGCCGTTCGGGAGCGTATTTCTACAATGAGCAGTTCTTC. V usage is TRBV4-3 and J usage is TRBJ2-1; weak D call: TRBD2 (6 bases). V was cut by 1 base and J by 3 bases, with 19 bases left in between. The V gene's germline CDR1 is LGHNA and CDR2 YSLEER. The CDR3 totals 18 residues.

The gene calls are TRBV12-5 and TRBJ2-4, with D maybe TRBD1 (5 bases). The germline gives CDR1 LGHNT, CDR2 FRNRAP. The CDR3 totals 15 residues. Trimming pared 6 bases from V and 3 bases from J, leaving 15 bases between. The CDR3 protein is CASGLKVRDKNIQYF. In nucleotides, the CDR3 is TGTGCTAGTGGCCTCAAGGTCAGGGACAAAAACATTCAGTACTTC.

The chain uses TRBV25-1 and TRBJ2-1; 11 positions agree with TRBD2. The CDR3 has 15 residues. Germline loops: CDR1 MGHDK, CDR2 SYGVNS. V lost 6 bases and J lost 1; bases outside the gene matches: 2. The CDR3 protein is CASSPSGRSYNEQFF. The CDR3 DNA sequence: TGTGCCAGCAGCCCTAGCGGGAGGTCCTACAATGAGCAGTTCTTC.

The chain recombines TRBV29-1 with TRBJ1-5; D remains unclear. The CDR3 extends over 12 amino acids. The germline gives CDR1 SQVTM, CDR2 ANQGSEA. V was shortened by 7 bases and J by 0 bases, with 7 bases between the two germline ends. This chain's CDR3 is CSGGNSNQPQHF. For the CDR3, the DNA is TGCAGCGGAGGCAATAGCAATCAGCCCCAGCATTTT.

This clone was picked up a small number of times. The rearrangement uses TRBV27 and TRBJ2-7; maybe TRBD2 (5 bases). Between the trimmed V and J ends, which lost 2 bases and 5 bases, there was a span of 13 bases. In germline, CDR1 is MNHEY, CDR2 SMNVEV (reference sequence). The CDR3 sequence is 14 residues long. CDR3 sequence reads: CASSLRGIVNEQYF. In nucleotides, the CDR3 is TGTGCCAGCAGTTTAAGAGGGATAGTGAACGAGCAGTACTTC.

The table lists this clone with a few counts. The V call is TRBV11-2, the J call TRBJ2-5, with TRBD1 matching over 7 bases. The CDR3 sequence is 16 residues long. Germline CDR1 reads SGHAT; CDR2 reads FQNNGV. J gave up 0 bases and V 5 bases, and 9 bases lay outside the gene matches. For the CDR3, the DNA is TGTGCCAGCAGCCGAGGGCACAGGGGATACCAAGAGACCCAGTACTTC. Translated: CASSRGHRGYQETQYF.

This chain links TRBV30 with TRBJ1-1; 10 nucleotides align to TRBD1. The germline V gene has CDR1 GTSNPN and CDR2 SVGIG (reference sequence). The V gene end was trimmed by 7 bases and the J gene end by 11 bases; junction bases not matched to a gene: 10. The CDR3 has 12 amino acids. The CDR3 protein is CASSPGQGHAFF. CDR3 bases: TGTGCCTCTTCACCGGGACAGGGGCACGCTTTCTTT.

This clone has only a few counts. The V gene is TRBV7-9, the J gene TRBJ2-2; 12 bases fit TRBD2. The germline V gene has CDR1 SEHNR and CDR2 FQNEAQ (reference sequence). The length of the CDR3 is 14 residues. J was trimmed by 8 bases and V by 5 bases; bases with no gene match: 3. DNA for the CDR3: TGTGCCAGCAGCATGACTAGCGGGAGTGGGGAGCTGTTTTTT. Its protein is CASSMTSGSGELFF.

This clone was detected a few times. This chain joins TRBV2 and TRBJ2-7; D is uncertain. The germline gives CDR1 SNHLY, CDR2 FYNNEI. The V end was cut by 4 bases, the J end by 2 bases, with 6 bases between. This CDR3 has 12 residues. In nucleotides, the CDR3 is TGTGCCAGCAGTGCACAGACCTACGAGCAGTACTTC. Amino acids: CASSAQTYEQYF. Full variable domain (remainder filled in from reference TRBV2 and TRBJ2-7): EPEVTQTPSHQVTQMGQEVILRCVPISNHLYFYWYRQILGQKVEFLVSFYNNEISEKSEIFDDQFSVERPDGSNFTLKIRSTKLEDSAMYFCASSAQTYEQYFGPGTRLTVT.